This T cell receptor beta chain was observed in a study of PD-1 blockade in classical Hodgkin lymphoma. Study context: Patients were given intravenous nivolumab, 3 mg/kg, every 2 weeks.

Of note for this clone: Its antigen is unidentified.

Overall study findings and caveats: At C4D1, TCR diversity had climbed significantly for CD4+ cells, though not for CD8+ cells.

This table comes from immunoSEQ multiplex PCR, and its TCRdb copy is limited to in-frame clones, with some not included. Among about 110,000 clones listed, roughly 87% were seen once. Every patient had relapsed following autologous stem cell transplantation, and cohorts differed in brentuximab vedotin exposure. Source: peripheral blood mononuclear cells (PBMCs), taken before the second cycle of nivolumab. The TCR originated in a human donor with classical Hodgkin lymphoma.

CDR3 in amino acids: CASRFSTGGGTEAFF. The CDR3 coding sequence is TGTGCCAGCAGGTTTAGCACCGGGGGCGGCACTGAAGCTTTCTTT. The chain carries TRBV28 and TRBJ1-1; tentative D call: TRBD1 (6 bases). The ends were cut back, 6 bases at V and 4 bases at J, with 18 bases in the middle. Per germline, CDR1 MDHEN and CDR2 SYDVKM. CDR3 length equals 15 residues.